This is a list of T cell receptor beta chains from one sample in a study of OX40 agonist ivuxolimab in advanced cancers. Data came from immunoSEQ multiplex PCR; TCRdb stores just in-frame clones and leaves some out. This sample has just under 80,000 clones, with 84% found just once. The input for sequencing was CD4+ or CD8+ T cells sorted from blood, taken in a trial of the OX40 agonist ivuxolimab. Receptors originate from an adult with an advanced solid tumor such as melanoma, head and neck, liver or kidney cancer. CDR3s leave out the opening cysteine and the closing phenylalanine or tryptophan. The order of the fields is J gene, V gene, CDR3 protein.

J: TRBJ1-4
V: TRBV5-1
CDR3: ASSGGTGETNEKLF

J: TRBJ1-4
V: TRBV7-9
CDR3: ASSPDREPAEEKLF

J: TRBJ2-1
V: TRBV29-1
CDR3: SVDRRNYNEQF

J: TRBJ1-2
V: TRBV10-3
CDR3: AISESNRPWD

J: TRBJ2-3
V: TRBV4-3
CDR3: ASSPHLGSGTDTQY

J: TRBJ1-1
V: TRBV7-6
CDR3: ASSLGGAGFITEAF

J: TRBJ2-7
V: TRBV10-3
CDR3: AISDTAGVPHEQY

J: TRBJ2-7
V: TRBV2
CDR3: ASRDPGANLEQY

J: TRBJ1-2
V: TRBV30
CDR3: AWRDSATAGYT

J: TRBJ1-5
V: TRBV7-6
CDR3: ASSLLPFDRQVDLSRQPQH

J: TRBJ1-5
V: TRBV5-6
CDR3: ASSPFGGGSQPQH

J: TRBJ1-4
V: TRBV18
CDR3: ASSPGVQGSKLF

J: TRBJ2-6
V: TRBV6-1
CDR3: ASTVTGAGANVLT

J: TRBJ2-1
V: TRBV9
CDR3: ASSVFDWSEQF

J: TRBJ1-4
V: TRBV19
CDR3: ASKSAGAFNEKLF

J: TRBJ2-3
V: TRBV2
CDR3: ASSERTADTQY

J: TRBJ2-5
V: TRBV2
CDR3: ATRLEETQY

J: TRBJ1-1
V: TRBV5-1
CDR3: ASSLGPTGNTEAF

J: TRBJ1-2
V: TRBV5-1
CDR3: ASSLTTSNYGYT

J: TRBJ2-1
V: TRBV5-1
CDR3: ASSPGIEQF

J: TRBJ2-3
V: TRBV4-1
CDR3: ASSQEGSRPPGDTQY

J: TRBJ1-3
V: TRBV7-6
CDR3: ASSLSDTIY

J: TRBJ1-5
V: TRBV7-2
CDR3: ASSPQGNQPQH

J: TRBJ2-2
V: TRBV5-4
CDR3: ASSKTSGYTGELF

J: TRBJ2-7
V: TRBV7-9
CDR3: ASSLVTSFGEQY

J: TRBJ2-5
V: TRBV5-1
CDR3: ASSLEWGQETQY

J: TRBJ2-1
V: TRBV21-1
CDR3: ASSKALGNEQF

J: TRBJ2-5
V: TRBV11-2
CDR3: ASSRGLAGGETQY

J: TRBJ1-4
V: TRBV7-6
CDR3: ASSLEAFDEKLF

J: TRBJ2-3
V: TRBV5-4
CDR3: ASSWGLAGDTQY

J: TRBJ2-1
V: TRBV6-6
CDR3: ASSPEGGGLDEQF

J: TRBJ1-1
V: TRBV29-1
CDR3: SVDTREAF

J: .
V: TRBV6-1
CDR3: ASSGENIQTYEQY

J: TRBJ2-5
V: TRBV5-1
CDR3: ASSPGTIGETQY

J: TRBJ2-7
V: TRBV7-9
CDR3: ASSQNRMIDYEQY

J: TRBJ2-1
V: TRBV9
CDR3: ASSASGRGEQF

J: TRBJ1-1
V: TRBV19
CDR3: ASSPPDRGSTEAF

J: TRBJ2-6
V: TRBV7-9
CDR3: ASSAYSGANVLT

J: TRBJ2-3
V: TRBV7-9
CDR3: ASSRQGGDTQY

J: TRBJ2-7
V: TRBV5-1
CDR3: ASSLAPGSQYEQY

J: TRBJ2-1
V: TRBV5-4
CDR3: ASSLGGKQF

J: TRBJ2-1
V: TRBV5-1
CDR3: ASSSANIDYNEQF

J: TRBJ1-1
V: TRBV6-1
CDR3: ASSTKGDTEAF

J: TRBJ2-5
V: TRBV15
CDR3: ATSRDGTGRETQY

J: TRBJ2-2
V: TRBV2
CDR3: ASGRDRNTGELF

J: TRBJ2-5
V: TRBV6-5
CDR3: ASRLGLATETQY

J: TRBJ2-3
V: TRBV7-8
CDR3: ASSLAADMTDTQY

J: TRBJ2-5
V: TRBV7-9
CDR3: ASSLNGRETQY

J: TRBJ1-5
V: TRBV5-6
CDR3: ASSLARGSNQPQH